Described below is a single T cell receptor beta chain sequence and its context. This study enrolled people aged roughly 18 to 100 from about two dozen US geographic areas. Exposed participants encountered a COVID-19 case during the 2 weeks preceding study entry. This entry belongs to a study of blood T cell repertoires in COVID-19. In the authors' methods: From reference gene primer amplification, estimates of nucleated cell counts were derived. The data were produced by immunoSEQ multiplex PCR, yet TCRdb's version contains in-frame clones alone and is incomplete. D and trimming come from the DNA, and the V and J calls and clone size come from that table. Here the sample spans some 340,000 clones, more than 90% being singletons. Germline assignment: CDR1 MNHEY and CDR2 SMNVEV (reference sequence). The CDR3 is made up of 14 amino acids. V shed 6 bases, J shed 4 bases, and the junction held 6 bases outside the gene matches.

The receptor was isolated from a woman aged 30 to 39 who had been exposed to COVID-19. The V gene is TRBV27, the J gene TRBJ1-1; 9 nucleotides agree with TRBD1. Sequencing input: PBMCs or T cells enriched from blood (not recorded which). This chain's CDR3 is CASSTQGASTEAFF. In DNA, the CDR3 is TGTGCCAGCAGCACACAGGGGGCGTCCACTGAAGCTTTCTTT.